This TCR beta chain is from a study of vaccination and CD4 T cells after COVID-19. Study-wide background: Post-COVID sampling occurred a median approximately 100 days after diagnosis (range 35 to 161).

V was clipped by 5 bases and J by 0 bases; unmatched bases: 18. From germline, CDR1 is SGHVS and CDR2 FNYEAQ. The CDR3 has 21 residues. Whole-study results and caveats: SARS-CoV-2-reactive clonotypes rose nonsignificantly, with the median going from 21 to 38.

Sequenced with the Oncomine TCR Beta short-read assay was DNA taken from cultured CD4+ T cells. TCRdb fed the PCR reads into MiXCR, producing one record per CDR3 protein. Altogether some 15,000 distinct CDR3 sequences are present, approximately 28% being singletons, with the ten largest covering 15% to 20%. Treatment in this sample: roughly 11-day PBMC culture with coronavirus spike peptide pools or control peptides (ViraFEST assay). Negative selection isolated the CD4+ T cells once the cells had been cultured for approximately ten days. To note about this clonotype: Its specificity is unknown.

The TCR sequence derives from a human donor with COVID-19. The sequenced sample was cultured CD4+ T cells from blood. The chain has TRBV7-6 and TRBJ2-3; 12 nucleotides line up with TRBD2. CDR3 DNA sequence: TGTGCCAGCAGCACGAAATCCGGCCGGACTAGCGGGGAAATCAGCACAGATACGCAGTATTTT. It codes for CASSTKSGRTSGEISTDTQYF.